These 2 T cell receptor beta chains were sequenced from one sample in a study of early T cells in non-severe SARS-CoV-2 infection. TCRdb processed the 5' RACE reads anew with MiXCR; each CDR3 protein has one entry. Of 20,000 or so distinct CDR3 sequences detected, under 5.5% appear once; the ten largest clones hold around 5.2%. The sequencing input was whole blood. Receptors originate from an adult who was a healthcare worker with PCR-confirmed SARS-CoV-2 infection or an uninfected control (not recorded which).

This clonotype was seen many times. This chain joins TRBV20-1 and TRBJ2-7, with 11 bases matching TRBD2. Germline CDR1 reads DFQATT; CDR2 reads SNEGSKA (reference sequence). The length of the CDR3 is 14 residues. J was trimmed by 7 bases and V by 2 bases; bases with no gene match: 7. The CDR3 region is CSARSLAGGREQYF. CDR3 nucleotides: TGCAGTGCTAGAAGTCTAGCGGGGGGCCGGGAGCAGTACTTC.

This clonotype was seen repeatedly, ten times or more. The chain links TRBV18 to TRBJ1-5, with TRBD1 matching over 7 bases. After removal of 2 bases from V and 7 bases from J, the junction contained 11 bases not matched to a gene. The CDR3 contains 16 residues. The V gene's germline CDR1 is KGHSH and CDR2 LQKENI. The CDR3 sequence is CASSPIPGTEGQPQHF. The CDR3 DNA reads as TGTGCCAGCTCACCAATCCCGGGGACAGAGGGACAGCCCCAGCATTTT.